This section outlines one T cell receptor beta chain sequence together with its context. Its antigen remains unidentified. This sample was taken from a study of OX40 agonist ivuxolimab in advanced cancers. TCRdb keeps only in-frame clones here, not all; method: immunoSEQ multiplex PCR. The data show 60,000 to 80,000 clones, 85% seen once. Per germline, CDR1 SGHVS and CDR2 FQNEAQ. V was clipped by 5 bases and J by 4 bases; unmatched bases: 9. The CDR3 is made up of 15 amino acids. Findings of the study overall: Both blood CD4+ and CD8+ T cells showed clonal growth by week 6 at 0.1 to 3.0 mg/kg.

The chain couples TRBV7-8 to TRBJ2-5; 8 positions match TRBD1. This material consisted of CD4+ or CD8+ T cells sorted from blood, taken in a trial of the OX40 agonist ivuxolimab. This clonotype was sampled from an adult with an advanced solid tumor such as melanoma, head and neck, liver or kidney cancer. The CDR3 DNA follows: TGTGCCAGCAGCCACCGGACAGGGTTGGGAGAGACCCAGTACTTC. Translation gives CASSHRTGLGETQYF.